This T cell receptor beta chain came from a study of cytotoxic CD8 clonotypes in ibrutinib-treated CLL. Across the study: The group held over nine relapsed/refractory and approximately 15 treatment-naive patients, with 17 to 18 IGHV unmutated.

Study-wide findings and caveats: Higher circulating CD8+ T-cell counts strongly accompanied higher baseline clonality, above age-matched healthy donors. Higher clonality was seen at ibrutinib response and a return toward baseline at progression.

In the case of this clone: Its antigen is currently unknown.

The V and J ends lost 3 bases and 0 bases respectively, with 9 bases between them. Germline assignment: CDR1 LNHNV and CDR2 YYDKDF (reference sequence). CDR3 length: 15 amino acids. Data came from immunoSEQ multiplex PCR; TCRdb stores just in-frame clones and leaves some out. The sample contains 200,000 to 250,000 clones, 60% to 80% of which appear only once. The receptor's source is a human donor with chronic lymphocytic leukemia. Source: PBMCs, taken after 12 months of ibrutinib treatment. V is TRBV15 and J is TRBJ2-1, with a weak D call TRBD2 (5 bases). For the CDR3, the DNA is TGTGCCACCAGCAGCGCGGGTAACTCCTACAATGAGCAGTTCTTC. Encoded protein: CATSSAGNSYNEQFF.